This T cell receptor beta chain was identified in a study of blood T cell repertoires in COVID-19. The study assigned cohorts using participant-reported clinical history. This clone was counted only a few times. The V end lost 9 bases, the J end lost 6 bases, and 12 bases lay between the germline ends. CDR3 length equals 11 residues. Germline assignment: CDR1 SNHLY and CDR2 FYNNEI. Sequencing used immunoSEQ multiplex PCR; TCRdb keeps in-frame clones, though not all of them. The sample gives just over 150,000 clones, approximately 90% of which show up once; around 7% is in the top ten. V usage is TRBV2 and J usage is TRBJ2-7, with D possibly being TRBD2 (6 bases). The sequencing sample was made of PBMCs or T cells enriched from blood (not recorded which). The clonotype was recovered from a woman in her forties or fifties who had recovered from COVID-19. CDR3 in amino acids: CASLRRGEQYF. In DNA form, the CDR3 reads TGTGCCAGTTTAAGGCGGGGCGAGCAGTACTTC.